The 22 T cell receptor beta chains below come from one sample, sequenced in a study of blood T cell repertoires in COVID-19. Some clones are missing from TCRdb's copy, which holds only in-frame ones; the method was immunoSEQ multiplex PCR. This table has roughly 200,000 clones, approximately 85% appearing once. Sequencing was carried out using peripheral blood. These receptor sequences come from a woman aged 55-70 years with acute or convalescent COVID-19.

Here the CDR3 reads CASRPGQGVTGYTF. CDR3 bases: TGTGCCAGCAGACCTGGACAGGGGGTGACTGGCTACACCTTC. This chain joins TRBV11-3 and TRBJ1-2; 10 positions match TRBD1. V gave up 6 bases and J gave up 7 bases; unmatched junction bases: 8. This CDR3 region has 14 residues. Germline V CDR1 and CDR2: SGHNT, YENEEA.

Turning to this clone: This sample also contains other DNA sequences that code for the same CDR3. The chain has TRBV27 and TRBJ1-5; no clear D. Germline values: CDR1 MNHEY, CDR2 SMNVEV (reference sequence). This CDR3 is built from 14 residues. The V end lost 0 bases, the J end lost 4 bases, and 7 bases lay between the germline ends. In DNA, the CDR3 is TGTGCCAGCAGTTTATCAGGAGGAAATCAGCCCCAGCATTTT. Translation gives CASSLSGGNQPQHF.

The DNA of the CDR3 is TGTGCCAGCACAGAGGGATCCCTGGGGATTTATGGCTACACCTTC. Its translation: CASTEGSLGIYGYTF. The chain has TRBV6-5 and TRBJ1-2; unclear D gene. Germline assignment: CDR1 MNHEY and CDR2 SVGAGI. The CDR3 is 15 residues long. The V end was cut by 7 bases, the J end by 5 bases, with 20 bases between.

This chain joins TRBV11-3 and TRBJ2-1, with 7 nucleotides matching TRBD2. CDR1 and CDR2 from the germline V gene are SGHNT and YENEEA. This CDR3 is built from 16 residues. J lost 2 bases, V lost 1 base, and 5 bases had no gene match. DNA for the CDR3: TGTGCCAGCAGCTTAGGTACTAGCGCAACCTACAATGAGCAGTTCTTC. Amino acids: CASSLGTSATYNEQFF.

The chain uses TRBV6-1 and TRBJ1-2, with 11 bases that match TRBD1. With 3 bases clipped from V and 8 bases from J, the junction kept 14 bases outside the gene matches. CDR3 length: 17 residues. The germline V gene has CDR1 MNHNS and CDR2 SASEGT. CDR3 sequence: CASSEVQGQGASGGYTF. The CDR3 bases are TGTGCCAGCAGTGAGGTCCAAGGACAGGGGGCGTCGGGGGGCTACACCTTC.

The DNA for the CDR3 is TGTGCCAGCAGTCCTCGTGTTGAGCAGTTCTTC. The encoded protein is CASSPRVEQFF. The rearrangement links TRBV28 to TRBJ2-1, with D hard to call. CDR3 length equals 11 residues. With 5 bases removed from V and 9 bases from J, the gap between germline ends came to 8 bases. CDR1 MDHEN and CDR2 SYDVKM come from the germline V gene.

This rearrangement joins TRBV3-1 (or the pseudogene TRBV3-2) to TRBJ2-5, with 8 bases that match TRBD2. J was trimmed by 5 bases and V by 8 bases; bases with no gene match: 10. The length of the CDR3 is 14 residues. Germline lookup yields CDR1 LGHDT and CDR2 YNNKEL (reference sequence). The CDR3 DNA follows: TGTGCCAGCCTCCCGACGGGAGGGCCCGAGACCCAGTACTTC. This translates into CASLPTGGPETQYF.

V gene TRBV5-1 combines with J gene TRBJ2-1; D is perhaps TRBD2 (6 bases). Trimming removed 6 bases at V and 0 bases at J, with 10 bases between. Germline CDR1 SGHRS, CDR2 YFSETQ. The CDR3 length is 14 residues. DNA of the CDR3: TGCGCCAGCACGGGACTCTTCTCCTACAATGAGCAGTTCTTC. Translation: CASTGLFSYNEQFF.

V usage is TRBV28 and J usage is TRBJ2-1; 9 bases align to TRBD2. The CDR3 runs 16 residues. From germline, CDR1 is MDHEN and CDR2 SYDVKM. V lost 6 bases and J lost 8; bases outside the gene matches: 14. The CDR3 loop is CASRTQPAGGVYEQFF. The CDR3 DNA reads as TGTGCCAGCAGAACCCAACCCGCGGGAGGGGTGTATGAGCAGTTCTTC. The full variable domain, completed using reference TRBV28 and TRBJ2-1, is DVKVTQSSRYLVKRTGEKVFLECVQDMDHENMFWYRQDPGLGLRLIYFSYDVKMKEKGDIPEGYSVSREKKERFSLILESASTNQTSMYLCASRTQPAGGVYEQFFGPGTRLTVL.

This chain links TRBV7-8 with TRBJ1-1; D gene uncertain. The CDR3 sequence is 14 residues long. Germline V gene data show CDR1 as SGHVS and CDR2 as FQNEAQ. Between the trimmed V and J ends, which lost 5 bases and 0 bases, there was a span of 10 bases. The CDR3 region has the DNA TGTGCCAGCAGCCCTGGGCTATTGAACACTGAAGCTTTCTTT. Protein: CASSPGLLNTEAFF.

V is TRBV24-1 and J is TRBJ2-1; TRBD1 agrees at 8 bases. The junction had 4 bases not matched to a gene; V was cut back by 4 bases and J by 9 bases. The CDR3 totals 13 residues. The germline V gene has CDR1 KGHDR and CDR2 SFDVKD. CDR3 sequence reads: CATSEDRDGEQFF. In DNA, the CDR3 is TGTGCCACCAGTGAGGACAGGGACGGTGAGCAGTTCTTC.

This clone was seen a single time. The CDR3 sequence: CASSSLYGRGYTF. The CDR3 coding sequence is TGTGCCAGCAGCTCCTTATACGGTCGTGGCTACACCTTC. This chain connects TRBV5-6 to TRBJ1-2; D gene uncertain. Germline lookup yields CDR1 SGHDT and CDR2 YYEEEE. This CDR3 is 13 amino acids long. Trimming pared 3 bases from V and 7 bases from J, leaving 13 bases between. The full variable domain, rest sourced from reference TRBV5-6 and TRBJ1-2, is DAGVTQSPTHLIKTRGQQVTLRCSPKSGHDTVSWYQQALGQGPQFIFQYYEEEERQRGNFPDRFSGHQFPNYSSELNVNALLLGDSALYLCASSSLYGRGYTFGSGTRLTVV.

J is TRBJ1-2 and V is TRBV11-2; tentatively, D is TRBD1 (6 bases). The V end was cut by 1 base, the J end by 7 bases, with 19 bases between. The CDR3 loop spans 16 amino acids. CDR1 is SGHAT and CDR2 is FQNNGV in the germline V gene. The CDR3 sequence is CASSLVSRGASGGYTF. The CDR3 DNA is TGTGCCAGCAGCTTAGTTTCACGGGGGGCATCAGGTGGCTACACCTTC.

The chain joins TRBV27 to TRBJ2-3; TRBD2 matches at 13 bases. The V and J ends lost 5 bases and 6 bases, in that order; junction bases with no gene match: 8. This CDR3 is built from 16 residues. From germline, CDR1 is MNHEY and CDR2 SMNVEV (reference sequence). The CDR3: CASSKLAGGRGDTQYF. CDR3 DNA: TGTGCCAGCAGTAAACTAGCGGGAGGGCGGGGGGATACGCAGTATTTT.

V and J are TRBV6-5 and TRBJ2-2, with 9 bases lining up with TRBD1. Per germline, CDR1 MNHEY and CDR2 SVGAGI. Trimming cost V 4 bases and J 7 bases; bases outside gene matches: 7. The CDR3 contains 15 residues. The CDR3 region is CASSSQGAIGGELFF. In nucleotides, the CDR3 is TGTGCCAGCAGTTCACAGGGGGCTATCGGCGGGGAGCTGTTTTTT.

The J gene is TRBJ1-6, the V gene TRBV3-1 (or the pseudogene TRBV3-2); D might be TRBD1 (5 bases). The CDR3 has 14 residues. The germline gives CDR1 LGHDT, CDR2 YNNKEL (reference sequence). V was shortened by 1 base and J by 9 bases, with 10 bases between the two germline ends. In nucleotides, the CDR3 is TGTGCCAGCAGCCAAGGGGCAGGGCGTTCACCCCTCCACTTT. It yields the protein CASSQGAGRSPLHF.

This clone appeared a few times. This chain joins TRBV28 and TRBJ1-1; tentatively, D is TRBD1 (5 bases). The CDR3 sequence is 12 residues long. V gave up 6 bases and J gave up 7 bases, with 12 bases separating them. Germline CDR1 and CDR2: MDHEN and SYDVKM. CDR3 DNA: TGTGCCAGCAGCTACCCAGGGTTTGAAGCTTTCTTT. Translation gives CASSYPGFEAFF.

The CDR3 region is CASSDRSTDTQYF. For the CDR3, the DNA is TGTGCCAGCAGTGACAGGTCAACAGATACGCAGTATTTT. The chain combines TRBV6-1 with TRBJ2-3; D not certain. CDR3 length equals 13 residues. Germline loops: CDR1 MNHNS, CDR2 SASEGT. V was cut by 3 bases and J by 3 bases, with 7 bases left in between.

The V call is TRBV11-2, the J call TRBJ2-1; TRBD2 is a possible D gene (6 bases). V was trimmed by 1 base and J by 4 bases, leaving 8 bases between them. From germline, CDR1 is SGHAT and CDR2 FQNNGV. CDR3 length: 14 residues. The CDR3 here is CASSLAGVYNEQFF. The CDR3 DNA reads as TGTGCCAGCAGCTTAGCGGGAGTTTACAATGAGCAGTTCTTC.

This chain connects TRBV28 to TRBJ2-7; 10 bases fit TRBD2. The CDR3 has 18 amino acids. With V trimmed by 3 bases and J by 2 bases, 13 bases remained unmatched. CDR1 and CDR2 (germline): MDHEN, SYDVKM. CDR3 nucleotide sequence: TGTGCCAGCAGTTTGATGGGTGGAAGCGGGAGGGCCCCCTACGAGCAGTACTTC. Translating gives CASSLMGGSGRAPYEQYF.

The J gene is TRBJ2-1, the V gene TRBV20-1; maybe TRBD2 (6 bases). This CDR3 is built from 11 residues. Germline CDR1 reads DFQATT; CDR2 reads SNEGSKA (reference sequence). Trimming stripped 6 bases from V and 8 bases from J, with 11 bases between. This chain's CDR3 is CSARGTDEQFF. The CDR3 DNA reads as TGCAGTGCCCGCGGGACCGATGAGCAGTTCTTC.

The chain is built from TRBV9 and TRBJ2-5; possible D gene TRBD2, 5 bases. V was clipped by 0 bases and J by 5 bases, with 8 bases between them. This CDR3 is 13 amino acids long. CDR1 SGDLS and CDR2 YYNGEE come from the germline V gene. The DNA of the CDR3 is TGTGCCAGCAGCGTAGCTCTAGCCGAGACCCAGTACTTC. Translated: CASSVALAETQYF.